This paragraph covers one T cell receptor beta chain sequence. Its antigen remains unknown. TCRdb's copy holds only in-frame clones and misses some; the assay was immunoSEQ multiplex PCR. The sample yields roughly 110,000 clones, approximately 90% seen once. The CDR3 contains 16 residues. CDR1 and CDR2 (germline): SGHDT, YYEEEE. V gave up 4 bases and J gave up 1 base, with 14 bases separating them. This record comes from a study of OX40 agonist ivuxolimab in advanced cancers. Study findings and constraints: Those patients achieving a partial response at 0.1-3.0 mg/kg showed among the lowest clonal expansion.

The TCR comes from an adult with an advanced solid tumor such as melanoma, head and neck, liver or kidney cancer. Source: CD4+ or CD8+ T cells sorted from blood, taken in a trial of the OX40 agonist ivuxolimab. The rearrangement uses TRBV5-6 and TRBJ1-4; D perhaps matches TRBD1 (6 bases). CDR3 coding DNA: TGTGCCAGCAGCCCTGGGGGGGCGGTAACTAATGAAAAACTGTTTTTT. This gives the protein CASSPGGAVTNEKLFF.